This T cell receptor (beta chain) was identified during a study of neurological immune-mediated disorders (dated 2019 in TCRdb). About the study as a whole: Among the roughly 35 multiple sclerosis patients, relapsing-remitting MS accounted for some 30 and secondary progressive MS accounted for 3. Using UMI-based sequencing, the study compared peripheral blood TCR-beta repertoires from patients with HTLV-I-associated myelopathy (HAM/TSP), patients with multiple sclerosis, and healthy controls. Longitudinal samples, technical triplicates and paired sorted CD4+ and CD8+ T-cell subsets, alongside PBMC samples, were included among the approximately 110 TCR-beta libraries. The cohort included approximately 68 subjects: some 15 with HAM/TSP, about 35 with multiple sclerosis, and 20 or so healthy controls. Overall results and qualifications from the work: Expanded clones from different subjects shared no identical CDR3 amino acid sequences, which suggests that TCR-beta repertoires were private in all groups. TCR clonal expansion was greatest in HAM/TSP patients and smallest in MS patients, who ranked below even healthy controls. In a phylogenetic analysis, the repertoires of 18 out of 34 MS patients fell into a single cluster of related CDR3 sequences, pointing to a possible signature at the repertoire level. No association of the MS cluster with clinical or MRI features was observed, and the need for larger cohorts was stated by the authors.

For the unsorted PBMC libraries, 2 million PBMCs were stored in RNAlater at -80 degrees C until RNA extraction and were used to generate the libraries. The multiple sclerosis patients were enrolled in a US clinical protocol that used magnetic resonance imaging to evaluate disease progression. Peripheral blood was subjected to Ficoll-Hypaque density gradient centrifugation to isolate PBMCs, which were then cryopreserved in liquid nitrogen. To synthesize cDNA, template-switch 5'RACE was performed with a primer carrying a 10-nucleotide random unique molecular identifier so that each TCR transcript was tagged. Every sequencing run covered 15-18 subjects and yielded more than 180 million TCR-beta sequences. The RNeasy kit was used for extraction of total RNA. TCR-beta VDJ regions were amplified with primers for the TCR constant region and the 5'RACE anchor, using the KAPA Real-time Library Amplification kit. A first PCR added sample indexes and Illumina adaptors, after which a second PCR increased the library yield. After Ampure bead purification, the roughly 650 bp TCR product was size-selected on a 2% E-gel SizeSelection system. Library quality was checked on a Bioanalyzer, concentration was measured with Qubit, and libraries were quantified with the Kapa Library Quantification kit before pooling. Paired-end 2 x 150 bp sequencing of the libraries was performed on an Illumina HiSeq 2500. To increase sequence diversity, roughly 24-32% phiX was spiked into each library pool. As for the original processing: The UMI-based MiGEC pipeline processed quality-filtered reads and removed over 80% of raw TCR sequences during error correction. IMGT germline references were used for alignment of VDJ genes, and clonotypes were defined by a unique CDR3 amino acid sequence together with V-J genes. VDJtools evaluated clonal expansion, Shannon diversity and CDR3 relatedness (CalcPairwiseDistances, ClusterSamples); CLCbio workbench built phylogenetic trees. A clone was classed as expanded if it had 8 or more unique UMIs, a cutoff based on coefficient-of-variation modelling across technical triplicates. TCRdb reprocessing: public reads trimmed at Q25 with fastp, clones called with MiXCR, in-frame beta chains kept. Merged by CDR3 protein, the rows form single entries marked with the most common genes and DNA. The V and J calls shown here were made by TCRdb, not taken from the authors' results. This sample gives 50,000 or so distinct CDR3 sequences in total; more than 3% of them show up just once. Together, the top ten hold about 7.1% of the sample.

The CDR3 contains 13 residues, cysteine and phenylalanine counted. Only the CDR3 DNA stays, 39 bases, in frame from base 1. According to the germline V gene, CDR1 reads SGHDN and CDR2 reads FVKESK. V is cut by 4 bases and J by 0 bases, and the space between the germline ends is 5 bases. This clonotype was detected ten times or more. Its antigen target is currently unknown. Base quality data are lacking; no much larger clone is found one base away. The specimen sequenced was PBMCs. The rearranged segments are TRBV14 and TRBJ2-3; a confident D gene designation cannot be given. The clonotype originates from a woman in her sixties or seventies with multiple sclerosis. The nucleotide sequence reads as follows: TGTGCCAGCAGCCCCATCAGCACAGATACGCAGTATTTT. It specifies CASSPISTDTQYF. This CDR3, with the reference TRBV14 and TRBJ2-3 proteins standing in past its ends, gives the full variable domain EAGVTQFPSHSVIEKGQTVTLRCDPISGHDNLYWYRRVMGKEIKFLLHFVKESKQDESGMPNNRFLAERTGGTYSTLKVQPAELEDSGVYFCASSPISTDTQYFGPGTRLTVL.